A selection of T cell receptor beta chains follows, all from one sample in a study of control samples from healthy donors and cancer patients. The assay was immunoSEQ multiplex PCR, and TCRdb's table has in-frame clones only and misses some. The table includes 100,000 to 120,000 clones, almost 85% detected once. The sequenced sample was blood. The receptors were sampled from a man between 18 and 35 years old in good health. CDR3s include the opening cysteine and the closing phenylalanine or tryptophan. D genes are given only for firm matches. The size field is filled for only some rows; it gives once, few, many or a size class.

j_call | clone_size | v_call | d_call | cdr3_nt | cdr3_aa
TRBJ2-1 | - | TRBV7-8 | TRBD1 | TGTGCCAGCAGCCCCCGGGACAGGGGCGGTGAGCAGTTCTTC | CASSPRDRGGEQFF
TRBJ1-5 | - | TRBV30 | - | TGTGCCTGGAGAAGTGGGTCACAGACGAAACAGCCCCAGCATTTT | CAWRSGSQTKQPQHF
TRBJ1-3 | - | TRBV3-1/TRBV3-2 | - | TGTGCCAGCACCCAAGAGGCCGGGCGACTCTCTGGAAACACCATATATTTT | CASTQEAGRLSGNTIYF
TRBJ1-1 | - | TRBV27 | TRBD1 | TGTGCCAGCAGGCTAAGGGACAGGGACACTGAAGCTTTCTTT | CASRLRDRDTEAFF
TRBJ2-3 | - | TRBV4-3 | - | TGCGCCAGCAGCCAAGACGGGGGGCCTAGGGATACGCAGTATTTT | CASSQDGGPRDTQYF
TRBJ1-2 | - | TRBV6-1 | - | TGTGCCAGCAGTGAAAGCGGGAGGCAGATCTATGGCTACACCTTC | CASSESGRQIYGYTF
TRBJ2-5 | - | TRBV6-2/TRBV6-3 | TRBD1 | TGTGCCAGCAGTTCCTGGGACAGGGGGCACCAAGAGACCCAGTACTTC | CASSSWDRGHQETQYF
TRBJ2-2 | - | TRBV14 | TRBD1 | TGTGCCAGCAGCCAAAGGCATGGGACAGGGGACACCGGGGAGCTGTTTTTT | CASSQRHGTGDTGELFF
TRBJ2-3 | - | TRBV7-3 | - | TGTGCCAGCAGCTTAACGAGAAGAGGCCAAGATACGCAGTATTTT | CASSLTRRGQDTQYF
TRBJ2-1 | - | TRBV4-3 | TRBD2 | TGCGCCAGCAGCCAAGAAGACAGGACTAGCGGGGCGGGCAATGAGCAGTTCTTC | CASSQEDRTSGAGNEQFF
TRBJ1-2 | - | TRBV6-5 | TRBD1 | TGTGCCAGCAGCTCGGACAGGGGGCGCATTCTAGGCTACACCTTC | CASSSDRGRILGYTF
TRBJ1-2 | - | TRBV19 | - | TGTGCCAGTAGGGCAGGGTCCAGGGGCTACACCTTC | CASRAGSRGYTF
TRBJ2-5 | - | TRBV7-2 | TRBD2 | TGTGCCAGCAGCTTATTGACCGCGGGGGGCTGGGAGACCCAGTACTTC | CASSLLTAGGWETQYF
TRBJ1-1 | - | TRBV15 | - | TGTGCCACCAGCAGAGGAGTAACGACTGAAGCTTTCTTT | CATSRGVTTEAFF
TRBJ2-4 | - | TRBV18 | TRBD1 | TGTGCCAGCTCACGGAGTTTGACGAACCCGAGCGACAGGGGGCGAGTCGAAGCCAAAAACATTCAGTACTTC | CASSRSLTNPSDRGRVEAKNIQYF
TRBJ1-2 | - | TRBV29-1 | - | TGCAGCGTTGGAGTAGGAGGGAACTATGGCTACACCTTC | CSVGVGGNYGYTF
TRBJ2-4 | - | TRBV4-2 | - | TGTGCCAGCAGCCAAGGGCAGTCCCCCCTAGCCAAAAACATTCAGTACTTC | CASSQGQSPLAKNIQYF
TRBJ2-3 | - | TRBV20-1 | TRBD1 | TGCAGTGCTAGTCGGACAGGGATGGATACGCAGTATTTT | CSASRTGMDTQYF
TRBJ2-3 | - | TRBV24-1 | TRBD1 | TGTGCCACCAGTGAGACAGGGGACACGAAGTATTTT | CATSETGDTKYF
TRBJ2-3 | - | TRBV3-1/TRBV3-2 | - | TGTGCCAGCAGCCAAGTCCAAAACCAGGGGTTTGCAGATACGCAGTATTTT | CASSQVQNQGFADTQYF
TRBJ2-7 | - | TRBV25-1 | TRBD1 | TGTGCCAGCAGTGAATTGAATGTGACAGGGGTCGACGAGCAGTACTTC | CASSELNVTGVDEQYF
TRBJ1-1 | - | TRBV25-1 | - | TGTGCCAGCAGCACAGGGTACGCTGAAGCTTTCTTT | CASSTGYAEAFF
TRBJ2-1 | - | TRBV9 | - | TGTGCCAGCAGCGCCCGGGACTGGACCTACAATGAGCAGTTCTTC | CASSARDWTYNEQFF
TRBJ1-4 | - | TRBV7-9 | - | TGTGCCAGCAGCCCTGGACAGACTAATGAAAAACTGTTTTTT | CASSPGQTNEKLFF
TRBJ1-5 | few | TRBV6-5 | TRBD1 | TGTGCCAGCAGTCGGCACAGGGGAGGCAATCAGCCCCAGCATTTT | CASSRHRGGNQPQHF
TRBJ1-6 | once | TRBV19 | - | TGTGCCAGTAGTAGGGACACAGGGAATTCACCCCTCCACTTT | CASSRDTGNSPLHF
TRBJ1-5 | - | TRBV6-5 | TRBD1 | TGTGCCAGCAACTCCGGGACAGGGCCTCAGCCCCAGCATTTT | CASNSGTGPQPQHF
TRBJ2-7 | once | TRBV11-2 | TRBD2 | TGTGCCAGCAGCTTACGAGCTGGGGGGACTAGTAGCTACGAGCAGTACTTC | CASSLRAGGTSSYEQYF
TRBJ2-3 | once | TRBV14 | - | TGTGCCAGCAGCCAAGAAAAGGCTTTTAATACGCAGTATTTT | CASSQEKAFNTQYF
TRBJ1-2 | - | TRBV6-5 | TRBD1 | TGTGCCAGCAGTCCTGACAGGGGGTTCTATGGCTACACCTTC | CASSPDRGFYGYTF
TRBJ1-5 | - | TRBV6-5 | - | TGTGCCAGCAGCCCGACATTATTCGCCCAGCATTTT | CASSPTLFAQHF
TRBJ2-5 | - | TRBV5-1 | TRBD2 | TGCGCCAGCGGCCCACTAGCGGGGGGGTCGAAGACCCAGTACTTC | CASGPLAGGSKTQYF
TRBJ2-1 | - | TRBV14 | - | TGTGCCAGCAGCCAAGAGAGGGGGGTTTCCCTTTACAATGAGCAGTTCTTC | CASSQERGVSLYNEQFF
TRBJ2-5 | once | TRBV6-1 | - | TGTGCCAGCAGTGAATTGGGTTGGGGAGATCAAGAGACCCAGTACTTC | CASSELGWGDQETQYF
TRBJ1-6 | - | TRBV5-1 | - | TGCGCCAGCAGCTTGGAAGGAGATTCACCCCTCCACTTT | CASSLEGDSPLHF